This T cell receptor beta chain was found in a study of CD8+ T cells in alopecia areata. Study as a whole: The study gave treated patients oral tofacitinib at 5 to 10 mg twice daily.

RNA was extracted and reverse transcribed into cDNA as the sequencing template. Repertoires were generated with immunoSEQ multiplex PCR, while TCRdb's copy carries only in-frame clones and drops some. The data hold approximately 54,000 clones, with 90% to 97% observed a single time. The CDR3 extends over 16 amino acids. J lost 0 bases, V lost 5 bases, and 7 bases had no gene match. CDR1 and CDR2 from the germline V gene are SGHRS and YFSETQ. The TCR comes from a human donor with alopecia areata. The chain joins TRBV5-1 to TRBJ2-3, with 9 positions matching TRBD1. The specimen was CD8+ T cells sorted from blood, collected at week 0. The CDR3 DNA sequence: TGCGCCAGCAGGGAACAGGGGGCGCCGAGCACAGATACGCAGTATTTT. Translated: CASREQGAPSTDTQYF.